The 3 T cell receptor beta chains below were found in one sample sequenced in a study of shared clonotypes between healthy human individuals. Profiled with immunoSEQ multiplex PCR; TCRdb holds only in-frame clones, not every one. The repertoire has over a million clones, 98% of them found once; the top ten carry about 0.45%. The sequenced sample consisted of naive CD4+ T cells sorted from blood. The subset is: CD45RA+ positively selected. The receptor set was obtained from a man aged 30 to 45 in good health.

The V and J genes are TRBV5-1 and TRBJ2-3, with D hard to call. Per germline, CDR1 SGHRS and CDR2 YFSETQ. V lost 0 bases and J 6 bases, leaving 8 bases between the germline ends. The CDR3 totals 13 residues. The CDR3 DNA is TGCGCCAGCAGCTTGGCCACTGGGGATACGCAGTATTTT. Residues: CASSLATGDTQYF.

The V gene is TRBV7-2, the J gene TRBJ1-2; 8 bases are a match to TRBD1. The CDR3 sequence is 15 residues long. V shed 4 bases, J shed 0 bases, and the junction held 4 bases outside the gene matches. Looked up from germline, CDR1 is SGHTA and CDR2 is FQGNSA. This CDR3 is CASSYQTGANYGYTF. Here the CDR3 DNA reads TGTGCCAGCAGCTACCAGACAGGGGCTAACTATGGCTACACCTTC. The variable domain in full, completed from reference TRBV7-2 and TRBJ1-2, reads GAGVSQSPSNKVTEKGKDVELRCDPISGHTALYWYRQSLGQGLEFLIYFQGNSAPDKSGLPSDRFSAERTGGSVSTLTIQRTQQEDSAVYLCASSYQTGANYGYTFGSGTRLTVV.

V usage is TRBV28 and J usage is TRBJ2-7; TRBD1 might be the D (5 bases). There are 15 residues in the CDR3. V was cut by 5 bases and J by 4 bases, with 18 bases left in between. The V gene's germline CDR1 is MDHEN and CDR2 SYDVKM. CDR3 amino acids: CASSQNVGVGYEQYF. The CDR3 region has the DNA TGTGCCAGCAGTCAAAATGTAGGGGTTGGGTACGAGCAGTACTTC. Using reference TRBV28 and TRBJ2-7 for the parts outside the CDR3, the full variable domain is DVKVTQSSRYLVKRTGEKVFLECVQDMDHENMFWYRQDPGLGLRLIYFSYDVKMKEKGDIPEGYSVSREKKERFSLILESASTNQTSMYLCASSQNVGVGYEQYFGPGTRLTVT.